This T cell receptor beta chain was recorded in a study of neurological immune-mediated disorders (dated by TCRdb to the late 2010s). In the study overall: Among the approximately 34 multiple sclerosis patients, relapsing-remitting MS was present in around 30 and secondary progressive MS was present in 3. The approximately 100 TCR-beta libraries included longitudinal samples, technical triplicates and paired sorted CD4+ and CD8+ T-cell subsets alongside PBMC samples. Peripheral blood TCR-beta repertoires from patients with HTLV-I-associated myelopathy (HAM/TSP), patients with multiple sclerosis, and healthy controls were compared in the study using UMI-based sequencing. The cohort comprised approximately 67 subjects: 14 HAM/TSP patients, around 34 multiple sclerosis patients and 20 healthy controls. Overall results and qualifications from the work: The MS cluster showed no association with clinical or MRI features, and the authors stated that larger cohorts are needed. TCR clonal expansion was highest in HAM/TSP patients and lowest in MS patients, with MS patients falling below even healthy controls. Repertoires from 18 of 34 MS patients were grouped by phylogenetic analysis into a cluster of related CDR3 sequences, suggesting a possible repertoire-level signature. No identical CDR3 amino acid sequences were shared among expanded clones across subjects, suggesting private TCR-beta repertoires in all groups.

cDNA synthesis used template-switch 5'RACE with a primer carrying a 10-nucleotide random unique molecular identifier tagging each TCR transcript. Over 170 million TCR-beta sequences, covering 15-18 subjects, were produced in each sequencing run. The RNeasy kit was used for extraction of total RNA. TCR-beta VDJ regions were amplified with primers for the TCR constant region and the 5'RACE anchor, using the KAPA Real-time Library Amplification kit. Sample indexes and Illumina adaptors were added in a first PCR, after which library yield was increased in a second PCR. After purification with Ampure beads, the TCR product of roughly 650 bp was size-selected on a 2% E-gel SizeSelection system. Before pooling, library quality was assessed on a Bioanalyzer, concentration was determined with Qubit, and library quantification was performed with the Kapa Library Quantification kit. Libraries were sequenced paired-end 2 x 150 bp on an Illumina HiSeq 2500. To increase sequence diversity, about 25-31% phiX was spiked into each library pool. On the authors' methods: The UMI-based MiGEC pipeline processed quality-filtered reads and removed over 75% of raw TCR sequences during error correction. IMGT germline references were used for aligning VDJ genes, and each clonotype was defined as a unique CDR3 amino acid sequence together with its V-J genes. Clonal expansion, Shannon diversity, and CDR3 relatedness (CalcPairwiseDistances, ClusterSamples) were evaluated with VDJtools, and phylogenetic trees were built with CLCbio workbench. A clone was classed as expanded if it had 8 or more unique UMIs, a cutoff based on coefficient-of-variation modelling across technical triplicates. TCRdb reworked the public reads: Q25 trimming with fastp, MiXCR clone assembly, productive beta chains retained. Entries that share a CDR3 protein sequence are merged under the most common genes and DNA. V and J calls and clone size were set by TCRdb, not the authors. Recorded for this sample are over 25,000 distinct CDR3 sequences; over 1.2% of them occurred a single time. The ten top clones hold around 9% of the sample.

As encoded in the germline V gene, CDR1 is SGHTA while CDR2 is FQGNSA. CDR3 length: 14 amino acids, cysteine to phenylalanine. Only CDR3 DNA remains: 42 bases, in frame from the first base. After removal of 5 bases from V and 5 bases from J, the junction retains 3 bases not matched to a gene. For the unsorted PBMC libraries, 2 million PBMCs were stored in RNAlater at -80 degrees C until RNA extraction and were used to generate the libraries. The multiple sclerosis patients were enrolled in a US clinical protocol that used magnetic resonance imaging to evaluate disease progression. Peripheral blood underwent Ficoll-Hypaque density gradient centrifugation to isolate PBMCs, which were then cryopreserved in liquid nitrogen. This clonotype was seen many times. Its antigen has not been determined. There are no base qualities to consult, and no much larger clone falls within one base.

Rearrangement joined TRBV7-2 to TRBJ2-3, with 11 bases in between that match TRBD1. This receptor was obtained from a young woman with multiple sclerosis. Material: PBMCs. The CDR3 corresponds to CASSLGTGGDTQYF. Here is the DNA: TGTGCCAGCAGCCTTGGGACAGGGGGAGATACGCAGTATTTT. Reference TRBV7-2 and TRBJ2-3 proteins supply the regions before and after the CDR3; the full variable domain is: GAGVSQSPSNKVTEKGKDVELRCDPISGHTALYWYRQSLGQGLEFLIYFQGNSAPDKSGLPSDRFSAERTGGSVSTLTIQRTQQEDSAVYLCASSLGTGGDTQYFGPGTRLTVL.